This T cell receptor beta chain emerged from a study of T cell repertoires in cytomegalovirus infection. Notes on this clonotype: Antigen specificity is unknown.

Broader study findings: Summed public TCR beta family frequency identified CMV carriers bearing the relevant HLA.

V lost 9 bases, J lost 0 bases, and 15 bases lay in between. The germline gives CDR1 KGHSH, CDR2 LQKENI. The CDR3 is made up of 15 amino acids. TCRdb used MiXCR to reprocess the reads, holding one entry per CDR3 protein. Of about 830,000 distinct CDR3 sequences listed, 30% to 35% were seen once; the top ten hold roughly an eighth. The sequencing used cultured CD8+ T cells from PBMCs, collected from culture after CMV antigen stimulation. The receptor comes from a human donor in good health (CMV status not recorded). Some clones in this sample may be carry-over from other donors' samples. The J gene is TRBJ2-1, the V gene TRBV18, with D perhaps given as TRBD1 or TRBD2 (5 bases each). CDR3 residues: CASRRGVSSYNEQFF. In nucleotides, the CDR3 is TGTGCCAGTCGCAGAGGGGTAAGCTCCTACAATGAGCAGTTCTTC.